The next 13 T cell receptor beta chains were all read from a single sample in a study of early T cells in non-severe SARS-CoV-2 infection. TCRdb passed the 5' RACE reads through MiXCR, listing each CDR3 protein once. The sample has fewer than 85,000 distinct CDR3 sequences, about 14% seen once; the top ten hold approximately 12%. The sample was whole blood. The receptor set was obtained from an adult who was a healthcare worker with PCR-confirmed SARS-CoV-2 infection or an uninfected control (not recorded which).

This clonotype was counted at least ten times. V is TRBV5-5 and J is TRBJ1-5, with a possible D match to TRBD1 (6 bases). CDR3 length: 14 amino acids. Trimming cost V 0 bases and J 2 bases, with 6 bases left between them. Germline V lookup: CDR1 SGHKS, CDR2 YYEKEE (reference sequence). The CDR3 reads CASSLEGGNQPQHF. CDR3 nucleotide sequence: TGTGCCAGCAGCTTGGAGGGGGGCAATCAGCCCCAGCATTTT.

The chain employs TRBV7-3 and TRBJ2-3; D is unresolved. CDR1 SGHTA and CDR2 FQGTGA come from the germline V gene. CDR3 size: 12 residues. Between the trimmed V and J ends, which lost 5 bases and 3 bases, there was a span of 6 bases. DNA of the CDR3: TGTGCCAGCAGCACCGTGACAGATACGCAGTATTTT. Translated: CASSTVTDTQYF.

This clonotype came up many times. This chain joins TRBV11-2 and TRBJ2-7; no definite D call. V lost 5 bases and J 1 base, leaving 18 bases between the germline ends. This CDR3 has 16 residues. Per the germline V gene, CDR1 is SGHAT and CDR2 is FQNNGV. This CDR3 is CASSPVKWTQSYEQYF. In DNA form, the CDR3 reads TGTGCCAGCAGCCCGGTTAAGTGGACGCAATCCTACGAGCAGTACTTC.

This clonotype has more than one count but fewer than ten. The chain carries TRBV20-1 and TRBJ1-2; D remains unclear. The CDR3 covers 12 residues. Trimming cost V 1 base and J 2 bases, with 5 bases left between them. CDR1 and CDR2 (germline): DFQATT, SNEGSKA (reference sequence). The CDR3 loop reads CSARAVNYGYTF. In DNA form, the CDR3 reads TGCAGTGCTAGAGCAGTCAACTATGGCTACACCTTC.

The V gene is TRBV7-2, the J gene TRBJ1-4; D is ambiguous. Germline CDR1 and CDR2: SGHTA and FQGNSA. V was clipped by 2 bases and J by 0 bases, with 13 bases between them. The CDR3 spans 17 residues. CDR3 in amino acids: CASSLTFTATTNEKLFF. CDR3 sequence (DNA): TGTGCCAGCAGCTTAACTTTCACGGCCACAACTAATGAAAAACTGTTTTTT.

The chain carries TRBV10-3 and TRBJ2-7, with TRBD1 identical over 7 bases. CDR1 and CDR2 (germline): ENHRY, SYGVKD. This CDR3 region has 13 residues. Trimming cost V 11 bases and J 0 bases; bases outside gene matches: 7. CDR3 in DNA: TGTGCCGTCCGGGACAGTAACTCCTACGAGCAGTACTTC. Translating gives CAVRDSNSYEQYF.

This clonotype was observed a handful of times. CDR3 sequence reads: CATRRATEAFF. DNA of the CDR3: TGTGCCACTCGCAGGGCGACTGAAGCTTTCTTT. V gene TRBV6-2 or TRBV6-3 combines with J gene TRBJ1-1; D possibly corresponds to TRBD1 (5 bases). Per germline, CDR1 MNHEY and CDR2 SVGEGT. The length of the CDR3 is 11 residues. V lost 10 bases and J lost 5, with 11 bases in between.

This clonotype was seen at least ten times. V is TRBV3-1 and J is TRBJ2-1; possible D gene TRBD1, 6 bases. V lost 3 bases and J 4 bases, leaving 13 bases between the germline ends. In germline, CDR1 is LGHDT, CDR2 YNNKEL (reference sequence). The CDR3 has 15 residues. The DNA of the CDR3 is TGTGCCAGCAGCCAGGGACAAGCGGTTTACAATGAGCAGTTCTTC. Protein sequence: CASSQGQAVYNEQFF.

There are many counts of this clonotype. The chain carries TRBV7-9 and TRBJ2-1, with 8 positions matching TRBD1. V was pared by 1 base and J by 4 bases, with 9 bases of the junction left unmatched. Germline CDR1 is SEHNR and CDR2 is FQNEAQ (reference sequence). This CDR3 has 17 amino acids. CDR3 residues: CASSLDPETGVYNEQFF. The CDR3 coding sequence is TGTGCCAGCAGCTTAGACCCCGAGACAGGGGTATACAATGAGCAGTTCTTC.

The V and J genes are TRBV7-9 and TRBJ2-7; 7 bases are a match to TRBD1. CDR3 length equals 13 residues. Germline lookup yields CDR1 SEHNR and CDR2 FQNEAQ (reference sequence). The junction had 5 bases not matched to a gene; V was cut back by 5 bases and J by 4 bases. The CDR3 DNA reads TGTGCCAGCAGCCCGCCGACAGGGTACGAGCAGTACTTC. Encoded protein: CASSPPTGYEQYF.

CDR3 sequence reads: CASSQVVIGTGVSETQYF. The DNA for the CDR3 is TGCGCCAGCAGCCAAGTTGTTATCGGGACAGGGGTAAGCGAGACCCAGTACTTC. The V call is TRBV4-1, the J call TRBJ2-5; 10 nucleotides match TRBD1. The CDR3 runs to 18 residues. Trimming cost V 1 base and J 5 bases; bases outside gene matches: 13. Germline CDR1 MGHRA, CDR2 YSYEKL.

This rearrangement joins TRBV28 to TRBJ2-7; 7 bases are shared with TRBD1. The CDR3 has 13 residues. Germline V CDR1 and CDR2: MDHEN, SYDVKM. Trimming cost V 7 bases and J 5 bases; bases outside gene matches: 8. The CDR3 nucleotides are TGTGCCAGCACCCCGACAGGGATAAACGAGCAGTACTTC. It translates to CASTPTGINEQYF.

The CDR3 loop is CASSLGRQETQYF. In DNA, the CDR3 is TGTGCCAGCAGCTTGGGACGCCAAGAGACCCAGTACTTC. The V gene is TRBV7-6, the J gene TRBJ2-5, with D perhaps being TRBD1 or TRBD2 (5 bases each). Per germline, CDR1 SGHVS and CDR2 FNYEAQ. The CDR3 contains 13 residues. V lost 3 bases and J lost 1, with 6 bases in between. The whole variable domain, remainder taken from reference TRBV7-6 and TRBJ2-5, is GAGVSQSPRYKVTKRGQDVALRCDPISGHVSLYWYRQALGQGPEFLTYFNYEAQQDKSGLPNDRFSAERPEGSISTLTIQRTEQRDSAMYRCASSLGRQETQYFGPGTRLLVL.